The 14 T cell receptor beta chains below all came from one sample that was sequenced in a study of cytomegalovirus exposure and HLA in healthy donors. PCR amplification relied on 60 Vbeta primers (plus 13 Jbeta primers). TCRdb keeps only in-frame clones here, not all; method: immunoSEQ multiplex PCR. Of about 180,000 clones listed, over 70% are singletons. Sequences were obtained from PBMCs. These receptors came from a boy aged 2-15 years in good health and CMV-seronegative.

V and J are TRBV5-5 and TRBJ1-4; D might be TRBD1 (5 bases). The germline V and J ends were trimmed by 6 bases and 2 bases, with 11 bases remaining between them. The germline V gene has CDR1 SGHKS and CDR2 YYEKEE (reference sequence). The CDR3 runs 14 residues. Here the CDR3 DNA reads TGTGCCAGCAACGCAGGGTACACTAATGAAAAACTGTTTTTT. Encoded protein: CASNAGYTNEKLFF.

The CDR3 DNA reads as TGTGCCAGCAGTGAAGAAACAGGGCAGGACTATGGCTACACCTTC. Translating it yields CASSEETGQDYGYTF. The chain employs TRBV2 and TRBJ1-2; maybe TRBD1 (6 bases). From germline, CDR1 is SNHLY and CDR2 FYNNEI. The CDR3 is 15 amino acids. Trimming pared 1 base from V and 3 bases from J, leaving 12 bases between.

V usage is TRBV5-4 and J usage is TRBJ2-1, with D maybe TRBD1 (6 bases). Looked up from germline, CDR1 is SGHNT and CDR2 is YYREEE (reference sequence). This CDR3 comprises 14 residues. Trimming left V 6 bases short and J 4 bases short, with 14 bases between. CDR3 amino acids: CASTETGRYNEQFF. The CDR3 DNA reads TGTGCCAGCACCGAGACAGGCCGTTACAATGAGCAGTTCTTC.

This chain links TRBV4-3 with TRBJ2-6; D remains ambiguous. Germline V lookup: CDR1 LGHNA, CDR2 YSLEER. This CDR3 is built from 17 residues. V was pared by 0 bases and J by 0 bases, with 9 bases between. DNA for the CDR3: TGCGCCAGCAGCCAAGACCAGGTTTACTCTGGGGCCAACGTCCTGACTTTC. Translating it yields CASSQDQVYSGANVLTF.

This clone was detected a few times. The gene calls are TRBV7-2 and TRBJ1-1, with D unresolved. The CDR3 runs 13 residues. Germline-derived CDR1 and CDR2 are SGHTA and FQGNSA. Trimming cost V 5 bases and J 6 bases, with 13 bases left between them. The CDR3 reads CASSPSRGPEAFF. The CDR3 coding sequence is TGTGCCAGCAGCCCCAGCCGCGGTCCTGAAGCTTTCTTT.

The chain couples TRBV15 to TRBJ2-2; no clear D. V was trimmed by 11 bases and J by 4 bases, leaving 17 bases between them. This CDR3 comprises 14 residues. Germline V gene sequence: CDR1 LNHNV, CDR2 YYDKDF (reference sequence). CDR3 DNA sequence: TGTGCCGATCTGGTGGCATACCTCACCGGGGAGCTGTTTTTT. Protein sequence: CADLVAYLTGELFF.

The chain is built from TRBV29-1 and TRBJ2-3, with 7 nucleotides matching TRBD2. This CDR3 is built from 15 residues. Looked up from germline, CDR1 is SQVTM and CDR2 is ANQGSEA. Germline trimming cut 1 base from V and 4 bases from J; bases unmatched to any gene: 8. DNA for the CDR3: TGCAGCGTTGAAGTTCTAGCGGCCCGTGCAGATACGCAGTATTTT. It encodes CSVEVLAARADTQYF.

This clone was recorded a few times. This sequence joins TRBV19 and TRBJ2-7; D is unclear. Germline V gene lookup returns CDR1 LNHDA and CDR2 SQIVND (reference sequence). V was shortened by 4 bases and J by 2 bases, with 12 bases between the two germline ends. This CDR3 comprises 14 residues. CDR3 DNA sequence: TGTGCCAGTAGTACCTCGAGTCCCCCCTACGAGCAGTACTTC. Translated, it gives CASSTSSPPYEQYF.

The chain is built from TRBV7-9 and TRBJ2-3; D is undetermined. With 1 base removed from V and 6 bases from J, the gap between germline ends came to 5 bases. CDR1 is SEHNR, CDR2 FQNEAQ, per germline (reference sequence). This CDR3 region has 12 residues. DNA of the CDR3: TGTGCCAGCAGCTTAGGTATGGATACGCAGTATTTT. Its protein is CASSLGMDTQYF.

The chain joins TRBV2 to TRBJ2-2; weak D call: TRBD2 (5 bases). The V end lost 3 bases, the J end lost 1 base, and 12 bases lay between the germline ends. This CDR3 has 16 residues. Germline V CDR1 and CDR2: SNHLY, FYNNEI. The CDR3 nucleotides are TGTGCCAGCAGTGAGCTATCCGGAGGGAACACCGGGGAGCTGTTTTTT. Translation gives CASSELSGGNTGELFF.

The genes are TRBV29-1 and TRBJ1-1, with 8 bases fitting TRBD1. V shed 6 bases and J 1 base; nucleotides not matched to a gene: 4. CDR1 is SQVTM, CDR2 ANQGSEA, per germline. The CDR3 is 13 amino acids. CDR3 DNA sequence: TGCAGCGTGCTGGACAGGGCGAACACTGAAGCTTTCTTT. Translated, it gives CSVLDRANTEAFF.

This clone was counted only a few times. V is TRBV2 and J is TRBJ1-1; unclear D gene. Trimming removed 6 bases at V and 2 bases at J, with 22 bases between. Looked up from germline, CDR1 is SNHLY and CDR2 is FYNNEI. There are 17 residues in the CDR3. CDR3 in amino acids: CASRVRGSTSRNTEAFF. In DNA form, the CDR3 reads TGTGCCAGCAGGGTCAGAGGATCCACATCACGCAACACTGAAGCTTTCTTT. Filled out from reference TRBV2 and TRBJ1-1, the complete variable domain reads EPEVTQTPSHQVTQMGQEVILRCVPISNHLYFYWYRQILGQKVEFLVSFYNNEISEKSEIFDDQFSVERPDGSNFTLKIRSTKLEDSAMYFCASRVRGSTSRNTEAFFGQGTRLTVV.

The chain couples TRBV27 to TRBJ2-1; 8 positions match TRBD1. The CDR3 contains 17 residues. Trimming removed 0 bases from V and 9 bases from J; junction bases left unmatched: 13. In germline, CDR1 is MNHEY, CDR2 SMNVEV (reference sequence). CDR3 sequence reads: CASSLSMGRQGPGEQFF. CDR3 sequence (DNA): TGTGCCAGCAGTTTATCGATGGGGAGACAGGGGCCTGGTGAGCAGTTCTTC.

This rearrangement joins TRBV9 to TRBJ2-5; D might be TRBD2 (7 bases). Germline V gene sequence: CDR1 SGDLS, CDR2 YYNGEE. This CDR3 contains 16 residues. Trimming stripped 3 bases from V and 1 base from J, with 16 bases between. The CDR3 DNA reads as TGTGCCAGCAGCGCGGAGGGGGGGGACGGCCAAGAGACCCAGTACTTC. It encodes CASSAEGGDGQETQYF.